The rows below give T cell receptor beta chains drawn from one sample of a study of blood T cell repertoires in COVID-19. Data came from immunoSEQ multiplex PCR; TCRdb stores just in-frame clones and leaves some out. The profile shows just over 150,000 clones, more than 65% of them singletons. Material: peripheral blood. Receptors were obtained from a woman between 50 and 59 years old with acute or convalescent COVID-19. Both conserved end residues are part of each CDR3. D genes are given only for firm matches. Some rows have no size entry. The others give once, few or many, or a class for an expanded clone.

size	V	J	D	CDR3	DNA
.	TRBV5-1	TRBJ2-7	TRBD1	CASSSGLRQGSYEQYF	TGCGCCAGCAGCTCGGGGCTACGACAGGGGTCCTACGAGCAGTACTTC
few	TRBV5-6	TRBJ2-7	.	CASSLEGVRRNYEQYF	TGTGCCAGCAGCTTGGAGGGGGTCAGGCGGAACTACGAGCAGTACTTC
.	TRBV28	TRBJ2-7	.	CASSLLSSGSNEQYF	TGTGCCAGCAGTTTACTGAGTTCGGGTAGCAACGAGCAGTACTTC
.	TRBV19	TRBJ1-5	.	CASSIGESNQPQHF	TGTGCCAGTAGTATTGGGGAGAGCAATCAGCCCCAGCATTTT
few	TRBV29-1	TRBJ1-4	.	CSVEGHGGEKLFF	TGCAGCGTTGAAGGACATGGGGGGGAAAAACTGTTTTTT
.	TRBV7-9	TRBJ1-1	.	CASSHRSNTGDEAFF	TGTGCCAGCAGCCATAGATCCAACACCGGGGATGAAGCTTTCTTT
.	TRBV11-2	TRBJ1-3	.	CASSLWVKQDDSGNTIYF	TGTGCCAGCAGCTTATGGGTTAAACAGGACGACTCTGGAAACACCATATATTTT
.	TRBV4-1	TRBJ1-6	TRBD1	CASSQRTGGYNSPLHF	TGCGCCAGCAGCCAACGAACAGGGGGCTATAATTCACCCCTCCACTTT
few	TRBV6-5	TRBJ1-1	.	CASSYEGSRTEAFF	TGTGCCAGCAGTTACGAGGGAAGTCGGACTGAAGCTTTCTTT
.	TRBV28	TRBJ1-1	.	CASSFKGIYTEAFF	TGTGCCAGCAGCTTCAAGGGGATTTACACTGAAGCTTTCTTT
.	TRBV7-9	TRBJ2-3	.	CASSLGHRTDTQYF	TGTGCCAGCAGCTTAGGACACCGGACAGATACGCAGTATTTT
once	TRBV30	TRBJ1-5	.	CAWSSGFGNQPQHF	TGTGCCTGGAGTTCGGGTTTTGGCAATCAGCCCCAGCATTTT
.	TRBV5-5	TRBJ2-5	TRBD2	CASSLDLAGGPSVETQYF	TGTGCCAGCAGCTTGGATCTAGCGGGGGGGCCGTCTGTCGAGACCCAGTACTTC
.	TRBV10-3	TRBJ2-1	.	CAISESSSFSEQFF	TGTGCCATCAGTGAGTCGTCTTCGTTTTCTGAGCAGTTCTTC
.	TRBV4-2	TRBJ1-2	TRBD1	CASSQEGQGRTNYGYTF	TGTGCCAGCAGCCAAGAGGGACAGGGAAGGACCAACTATGGCTACACCTTC
.	TRBV2	TRBJ1-3	TRBD1	CASRGQGFSGNTIYF	TGTGCCAGTCGGGGACAGGGCTTCTCTGGAAACACCATATATTTT
few	TRBV6-5	TRBJ1-1	.	CASSYNRGTNTEAFF	TGTGCCAGCAGTTACAATAGGGGTACGAACACTGAAGCTTTCTTT
few	TRBV6-5	TRBJ2-7	TRBD1	CASSQGQGKSEQYF	TGTGCCAGCAGTCAGGGACAGGGGAAGAGCGAGCAGTACTTC
.	TRBV7-9	TRBJ2-5	.	CASSLDLSEETQYF	TGTGCCAGCAGCTTAGATCTTAGCGAAGAGACCCAGTACTTC
.	TRBV6-6	TRBJ1-5	.	CASSPARGVRQPQHF	TGTGCCAGCAGCCCCGCCAGGGGAGTCAGACAGCCCCAGCATTTT
few	TRBV10-3	TRBJ2-1	TRBD2	CAIRGEGLNNEQFF	TGTGCCATCAGGGGGGAGGGCCTCAACAATGAGCAGTTCTTC
.	TRBV6-6	TRBJ1-3	.	CASSGDTYSGNTIYF	TGTGCCAGCAGCGGGGACACCTACTCTGGAAACACCATATATTTT
.	TRBV19	TRBJ1-5	TRBD1	CASSRQGYSNQPQHF	TGTGCCAGTAGTCGACAGGGTTATAGCAATCAGCCCCAGCATTTT
.	TRBV28	TRBJ1-4	TRBD1	CASRGDRGNEKLFF	TGTGCCAGCAGAGGGGACAGGGGAAATGAAAAACTGTTTTTT
.	TRBV5-1	TRBJ2-1	TRBD2	CASSSLGRGRAIDEQFF	TGCGCCAGCAGCTCCCTCGGGCGCGGGAGGGCCATAGATGAGCAGTTCTTC
.	TRBV24-1	TRBJ2-3	.	CATSDPPRGNTQYF	TGTGCCACCAGTGATCCTCCAAGGGGCAATACGCAGTATTTT
.	TRBV13	TRBJ2-5	.	CASSLAGVRETQYF	TGTGCCAGCAGCTTAGCGGGGGTGAGGGAGACCCAGTACTTC
.	TRBV3-1/TRBV3-2	TRBJ2-7	TRBD1	CASSSNRGHSYEQYF	TGTGCCAGCAGCAGTAACAGGGGGCACTCCTACGAGCAGTACTTC
few	TRBV6-2/TRBV6-3	TRBJ1-5	TRBD1	CASSRPGQEAPQPQHF	TGTGCCAGCAGTCGACCGGGACAGGAGGCACCCCAGCCCCAGCATTTT
.	TRBV19	TRBJ2-5	.	CASKETGRAETQYF	TGTGCCAGTAAAGAAACGGGCAGGGCGGAGACCCAGTACTTC
.	TRBV24-1	TRBJ2-2	TRBD1	CATRTGGTGELFF	TGTGCCACCAGGACAGGGGGCACCGGGGAGCTGTTTTTT
.	TRBV18	TRBJ2-2	TRBD2	CATTPGGNTGELFF	TGTGCCACTACGCCGGGGGGTAACACCGGGGAGCTGTTTTTT
.	TRBV5-6	TRBJ1-2	TRBD1	CASSSLHRGYNYGYTF	TGTGCCAGCAGCTCCCTTCACAGGGGGTATAACTATGGCTACACCTTC
.	TRBV7-3	TRBJ2-1	.	CASSPGLPRTYNEQFF	TGTGCCAGCAGCCCCGGACTCCCGAGGACCTACAATGAGCAGTTCTTC
.	TRBV6-5	TRBJ1-5	.	CASRLPGTPDQPQHF	TGTGCCAGCCGGTTGCCCGGGACACCGGATCAGCCCCAGCATTTT
.	TRBV7-7	TRBJ2-1	.	CASSTSNEQFF	TGTGCCAGCAGCACATCCAATGAGCAGTTCTTC
.	TRBV5-6	TRBJ2-4	TRBD1	CASSLTGGLGNIQYF	TGTGCCAGCAGCTTAACAGGGGGCCTGGGAAACATTCAGTACTTC
.	TRBV4-1	TRBJ1-1	TRBD1	CASSQGTGEAFF	TGCGCCAGCAGCCAAGGAACAGGGGAGGCTTTCTTT
.	TRBV4-1	TRBJ2-3	.	CASSQVAAVRTDTQYF	TGCGCCAGCAGCCAAGTAGCGGCAGTTCGCACAGATACGCAGTATTTT
few	TRBV29-1	TRBJ2-7	.	CSVESNSYEQYF	TGCAGCGTTGAATCTAACAGCTACGAGCAGTACTTC
.	TRBV28	TRBJ1-2	TRBD1	CASSPGTGSYGYTF	TGTGCCAGCAGTCCCGGGACAGGGTCCTATGGCTACACCTTC
.	TRBV19	TRBJ1-2	.	CASNTAGDNSNYGYTF	TGTGCCAGTAATACGGCCGGGGACAACAGCAACTATGGCTACACCTTC
.	TRBV28	TRBJ1-2	.	CASSLRDGYTF	TGTGCCAGCAGTTTGAGGGATGGCTACACCTTC
.	TRBV7-6	TRBJ1-4	TRBD1	CASSLARQGARSDEKLFF	TGTGCCAGCAGCTTAGCCCGACAGGGGGCGAGATCAGATGAAAAACTGTTTTTT
.	TRBV27	TRBJ1-2	TRBD1	CASSWSTGGYGYTF	TGTGCCAGCAGTTGGAGTACAGGGGGCTATGGCTACACCTTC
.	TRBV10-2	TRBJ2-1	TRBD2	CASSELAGGPRYNEQFF	TGCGCCAGCAGTGAACTAGCGGGGGGGCCAAGGTACAATGAGCAGTTCTTC
few	TRBV7-3	TRBJ2-1	.	CASSLNWRIIEGEQFF	TGTGCCAGCAGCTTAAATTGGCGGATAATTGAGGGTGAGCAGTTCTTC
.	TRBV5-1	TRBJ2-3	TRBD2	CASSLGLAGDYTQYF	TGCGCCAGCAGCCTCGGGCTAGCGGGCGACTATACGCAGTATTTT
.	TRBV10-3	TRBJ1-2	.	CAISESGHGYRANYGYTF	TGTGCCATCAGTGAGTCGGGGCACGGATACAGAGCTAACTATGGCTACACCTTC